This entry concerns a single T cell receptor beta chain. Its antigen is unknown. The CDR3 has 14 residues. V shed 1 base and J shed 8 bases, with 12 bases lying between them. Germline V CDR1 and CDR2: SGHTA, FQGNSA. The sample belongs to a study of shared clonotypes between healthy human individuals. Overall study: Three plates were used per donor for CD4 naive, three for CD4 memory, two for CD8 naive and one for CD8 memory.

A roughly 200 ng quantity of DNA, some 30,000 T cell genomes, went into the sorted-subset replicate PCRs. Per the original data handling: ImmunoSEQ output lacked quality scores and full-length reads, limiting matched filtering. Sequencing used immunoSEQ multiplex PCR; TCRdb keeps in-frame clones, though not all of them. V, J and clone size are those of that table, while D and trimming were read from the DNA. The sample has roughly 2.5 million clones; approximately 92% are singletons. General observations from the study: Represented diversity (both genetic and exposure-history) was limited by the small number of donors.

The clonotype originates from a man younger than 35 in good health. Sequencing was performed on naive CD4+ T cells sorted from blood. Subset denoted: CD45RA+ positively selected. The chain links TRBV7-2 to TRBJ2-1, with D possibly TRBD2 on 6 matching bases. CDR3: CASSLDGSRDEQFF. In DNA, the CDR3 is TGTGCCAGCAGCTTAGACGGGAGTCGGGATGAGCAGTTCTTC.